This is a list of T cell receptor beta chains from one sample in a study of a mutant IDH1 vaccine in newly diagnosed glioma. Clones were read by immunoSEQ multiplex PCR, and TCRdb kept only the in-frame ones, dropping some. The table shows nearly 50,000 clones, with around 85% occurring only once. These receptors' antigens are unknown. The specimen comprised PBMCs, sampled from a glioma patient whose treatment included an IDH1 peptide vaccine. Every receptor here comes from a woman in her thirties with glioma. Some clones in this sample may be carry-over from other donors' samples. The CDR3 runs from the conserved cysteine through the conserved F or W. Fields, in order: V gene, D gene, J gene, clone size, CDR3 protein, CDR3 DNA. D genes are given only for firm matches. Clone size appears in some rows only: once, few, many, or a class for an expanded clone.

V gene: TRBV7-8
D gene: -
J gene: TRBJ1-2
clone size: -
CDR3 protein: CASSLESGRGSLDGYTF
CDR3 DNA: TGTGCCAGCAGCTTAGAATCCGGCAGGGGCTCTCTTGATGGCTACACCTTC

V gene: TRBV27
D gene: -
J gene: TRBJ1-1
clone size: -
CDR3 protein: CASSFGGWGTEAFF
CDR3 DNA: TGTGCCAGCAGTTTCGGGGGATGGGGCACTGAAGCTTTCTTT

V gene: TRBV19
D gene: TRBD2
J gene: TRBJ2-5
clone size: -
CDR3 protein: CASSGLAGNQETQYF
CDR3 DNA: TGTGCCAGTAGTGGACTAGCGGGCAACCAAGAGACCCAGTACTTC

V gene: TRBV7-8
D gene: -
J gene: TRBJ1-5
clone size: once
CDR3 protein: CASSLTGTPKGQPQHF
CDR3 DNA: TGTGCCAGCAGCCTTACCGGGACTCCTAAGGGGCAGCCCCAGCATTTT

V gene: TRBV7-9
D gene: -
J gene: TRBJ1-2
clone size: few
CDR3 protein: CASSASTGGSYGYTF
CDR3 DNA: TGTGCCAGCAGCGCGTCTACCGGGGGTTCCTATGGCTACACCTTC

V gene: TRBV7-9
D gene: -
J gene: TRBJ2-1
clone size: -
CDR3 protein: CASSLEQLLYNEQFF
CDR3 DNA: TGTGCCAGCAGCTTAGAACAGCTTCTCTACAATGAGCAGTTCTTC

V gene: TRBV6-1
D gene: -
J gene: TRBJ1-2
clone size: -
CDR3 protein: CASSEIGTRPNYGYTF
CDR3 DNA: TGTGCCAGCAGTGAAATCGGGACACGACCTAACTATGGCTACACCTTC

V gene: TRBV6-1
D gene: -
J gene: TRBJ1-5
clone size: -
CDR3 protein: CASSFTGLNQPQHF
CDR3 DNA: TGTGCCAGCAGTTTTACAGGGCTAAATCAGCCCCAGCATTTT

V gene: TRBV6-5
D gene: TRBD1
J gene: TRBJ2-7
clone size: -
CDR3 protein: CASSLRQGGYEQYF
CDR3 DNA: TGTGCCAGCAGTTTGAGACAGGGTGGGTACGAGCAGTACTTC

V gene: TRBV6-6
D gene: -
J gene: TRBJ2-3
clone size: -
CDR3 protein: CASSSNLGRRDF
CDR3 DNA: TGTGCCAGCAGTTCCAACTTGGGACGCCGGGATTTT

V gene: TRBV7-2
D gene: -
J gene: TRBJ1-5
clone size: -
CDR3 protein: CASSWGGNGNQPQHF
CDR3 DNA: TGTGCCAGCAGCTGGGGGGGAAATGGCAATCAGCCCCAGCATTTT

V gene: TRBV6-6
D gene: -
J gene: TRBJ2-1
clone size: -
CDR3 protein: CASSFKYRDKGNEQFF
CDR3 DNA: TGTGCCAGCAGTTTCAAATATCGGGACAAGGGAAATGAGCAGTTCTTC

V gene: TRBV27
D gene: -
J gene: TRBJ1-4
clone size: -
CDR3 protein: CASSSWGAYEKLFF
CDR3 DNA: TGTGCCAGCAGTAGTTGGGGGGCATATGAAAAACTGTTTTTT

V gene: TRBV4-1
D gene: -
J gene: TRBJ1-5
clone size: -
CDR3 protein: CASSHYDGRGHQPQHF
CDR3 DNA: TGCGCCAGCAGCCATTACGATGGTCGGGGCCATCAGCCCCAGCATTTT

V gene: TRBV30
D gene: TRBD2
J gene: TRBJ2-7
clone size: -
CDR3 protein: CAWSVGRSGGPYEQYF
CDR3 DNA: TGTGCCTGGAGTGTTGGTCGGAGCGGGGGCCCCTACGAGCAGTACTTC

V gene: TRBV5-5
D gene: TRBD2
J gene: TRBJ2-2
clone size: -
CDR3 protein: CASSLPASGRAWGTGELFF
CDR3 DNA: TGTGCCAGCAGCTTGCCGGCTAGCGGGAGGGCCTGGGGCACCGGGGAGCTGTTTTTT

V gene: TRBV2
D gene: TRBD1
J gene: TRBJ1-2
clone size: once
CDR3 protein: CASSEAQTGPSNYGYTF
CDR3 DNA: TGTGCCAGCAGTGAAGCTCAGACAGGGCCATCTAACTATGGCTACACCTTC

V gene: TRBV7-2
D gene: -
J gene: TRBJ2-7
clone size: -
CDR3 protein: CASSQSLGRDVTEQYF
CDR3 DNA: TGTGCCAGCAGCCAATCCCTGGGACGGGATGTTACGGAGCAGTACTTC

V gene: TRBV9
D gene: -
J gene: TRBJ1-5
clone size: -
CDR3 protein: CASSVDGRNQPQHF
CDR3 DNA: TGTGCCAGCAGCGTAGACGGGAGGAATCAGCCCCAGCATTTT

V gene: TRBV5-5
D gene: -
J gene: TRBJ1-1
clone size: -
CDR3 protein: CASSLWSNTEAFF
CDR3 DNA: TGTGCCAGCAGCTTGTGGTCGAACACTGAAGCTTTCTTT

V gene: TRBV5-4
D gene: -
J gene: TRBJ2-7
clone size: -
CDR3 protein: CASSLGMGVGYEQYF
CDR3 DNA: TGTGCCAGCAGCTTGGGTATGGGGGTCGGGTACGAGCAGTACTTC

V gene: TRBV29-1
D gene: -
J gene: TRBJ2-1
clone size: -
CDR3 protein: CSVEGMSHNEQFF
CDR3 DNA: TGCAGCGTTGAGGGAATGTCCCACAATGAGCAGTTCTTC

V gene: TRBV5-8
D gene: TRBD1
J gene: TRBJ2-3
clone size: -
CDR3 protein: CASKYRGPGDTQYF
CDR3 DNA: TGTGCCAGCAAGTACAGGGGGCCTGGGGATACGCAGTATTTT

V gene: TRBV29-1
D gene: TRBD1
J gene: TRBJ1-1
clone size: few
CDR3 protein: CSAVTGTDNTEAFF
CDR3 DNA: TGCAGCGCCGTTACCGGGACAGATAACACTGAAGCTTTCTTT

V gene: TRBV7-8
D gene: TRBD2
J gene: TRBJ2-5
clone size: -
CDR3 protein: CASSPRLAGNQETQYF
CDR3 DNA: TGTGCCAGCAGCCCTCGACTAGCGGGAAACCAAGAGACCCAGTACTTC

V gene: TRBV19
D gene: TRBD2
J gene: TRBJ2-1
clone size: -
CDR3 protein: CASSRVAGGNEQFF
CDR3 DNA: TGTGCCAGTAGTAGGGTAGCGGGAGGGAATGAGCAGTTCTTC

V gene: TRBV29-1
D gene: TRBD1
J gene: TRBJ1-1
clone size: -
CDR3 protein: CSVGDRRETEAFF
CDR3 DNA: TGCAGCGTCGGGGACAGGAGAGAAACTGAAGCTTTCTTT

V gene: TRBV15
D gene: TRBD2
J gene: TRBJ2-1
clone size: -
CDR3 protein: CATSRDWLAGDQVLLNEQFF
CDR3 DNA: TGTGCCACCAGCAGAGATTGGCTAGCGGGGGACCAAGTCCTCCTCAATGAGCAGTTCTTC